This is a list of T cell receptor beta chains from one sample in a study of T cell responses to AZD1222 COVID-19 vaccine. Sequenced by immunoSEQ multiplex PCR; TCRdb stores in-frame clones only, minus some. This sample yields fewer than 200,000 clones, of which 90% to 95% are seen a single time; about 1.5% belongs to the top ten. The source material was peripheral blood, sampled 28 days after the second AZD1222 dose. These receptor sequences come from an adult who received the AZD1222 COVID-19 vaccine. Each CDR3 is given with its conserved first and last residue. The order of the fields is D gene, J gene, clone size, V gene, CDR3 DNA, CDR3 protein. A D gene is named only where the DNA matches it firmly. Size values are once, few and many counts, or a class for expanded clones, and some rows have none.

D: NA; J: TRBJ2-1; size: NA; V: TRBV11-3; DNA: TGTGCCAGCAGCTTAGTTCGGACAGCGTACAATGAGCAGTTCTTC; CDR3: CASSLVRTAYNEQFF
D: NA; J: TRBJ2-5; size: NA; V: TRBV7-2; DNA: TGTGCCAGCAGCCGAAAATTTTCGGAGACCCAGTACTTC; CDR3: CASSRKFSETQYF
D: NA; J: TRBJ1-1; size: NA; V: TRBV2; DNA: TGTGCCACTGGCCGGGAGAACACTGAAGCTTTCTTT; CDR3: CATGRENTEAFF
D: NA; J: TRBJ1-1; size: NA; V: TRBV7-7; DNA: TGTGCTAGCAGCTTGAGTATGTACACTGAAGCTTTCTTT; CDR3: CASSLSMYTEAFF
D: TRBD1; J: TRBJ1-1; size: NA; V: TRBV6-2/TRBV6-3; DNA: TGTGCCAGCAGTCAGATTCCGCCGGGACAGGGTAACACTGAAGCTTTCTTT; CDR3: CASSQIPPGQGNTEAFF
D: NA; J: TRBJ2-4; size: NA; V: TRBV27; DNA: TGTGCCAGCAGTTTTGGGCCCAAAAACATTCAGTACTTC; CDR3: CASSFGPKNIQYF
D: NA; J: TRBJ2-7; size: NA; V: TRBV3-1/TRBV3-2; DNA: TGTGCCAGCAGCCAAGAGGGAGCCTACTACGAGCAGTACTTC; CDR3: CASSQEGAYYEQYF
D: NA; J: TRBJ1-2; size: NA; V: TRBV27; DNA: TGTGCCAGCAGTGTGCAGTACAGGGACCTTAACTATGGCTACACCTTC; CDR3: CASSVQYRDLNYGYTF
D: TRBD2; J: TRBJ2-4; size: NA; V: TRBV6-4; DNA: TGTGCCAGCAGTGGGGGACTAGCGGGACTAGCCAAAAACATTCAGTACTTC; CDR3: CASSGGLAGLAKNIQYF
D: TRBD2; J: TRBJ2-5; size: NA; V: TRBV19; DNA: TGTAGCGGGGGCCGGGGAGAGACCCAGTACTTC; CDR3: CSGGRGETQYF
D: NA; J: TRBJ1-1; size: NA; V: TRBV6-2/TRBV6-3; DNA: TGTGCCAGCAGTTACCCAGGGACCGAGAACACTGAAGCTTTCTTT; CDR3: CASSYPGTENTEAFF
D: NA; J: TRBJ2-7; size: NA; V: TRBV7-6; DNA: TGTGCCAGCAGCTCCCAGATTGCCGGGACACGAAGCTCCTACGAGCAGTACTTC; CDR3: CASSSQIAGTRSSYEQYF
D: TRBD1; J: TRBJ1-1; size: NA; V: TRBV5-1; DNA: TGCGCCAGCAGCGAAGACAGGGGGGCCATGAACACTGAAGCTTTCTTT; CDR3: CASSEDRGAMNTEAFF
D: NA; J: TRBJ2-5; size: NA; V: TRBV11-2; DNA: TGTGCCAGCAGCCCTCGAGAGACCCAGTACTTC; CDR3: CASSPRETQYF
D: NA; J: TRBJ2-7; size: NA; V: TRBV13; DNA: TGTGCCAGCAGCCTAGCAAGCAGGGGCCGAGCCTACGAGCAGTACTTC; CDR3: CASSLASRGRAYEQYF
D: NA; J: TRBJ1-6; size: few; V: TRBV6-2/TRBV6-3; DNA: TGTGCCAGCAGCCACCCCCAGGGTGTAGCTTCACCCCTCCACTTT; CDR3: CASSHPQGVASPLHF
D: NA; J: TRBJ1-1; size: NA; V: TRBV3-1/TRBV3-2; DNA: TGTGCCAGCAGCCGGACAGAAAACACTGAAGCTTTCTTT; CDR3: CASSRTENTEAFF
D: NA; J: TRBJ1-5; size: NA; V: TRBV7-3; DNA: TGTGCCAGCAGCTTAACCGGGAAGGCCTATAGCAATCAGCCCCAGCATTTT; CDR3: CASSLTGKAYSNQPQHF
D: NA; J: TRBJ1-1; size: NA; V: TRBV5-1; DNA: TGCGCCAGCAGCTTGGAAGCGTCGACAAACACTGAAGCTTTCTTT; CDR3: CASSLEASTNTEAFF
D: NA; J: TRBJ1-1; size: NA; V: TRBV6-5; DNA: TGTGCCAGCAGTTACAAGGGTAGGAACACTGAAGCTTTCTTT; CDR3: CASSYKGRNTEAFF
D: NA; J: TRBJ1-2; size: NA; V: TRBV14; DNA: TGTGCCAGCAGCCCGCTAGACAGGAAGTTCTATGGCTACACCTTC; CDR3: CASSPLDRKFYGYTF
D: NA; J: TRBJ1-5; size: NA; V: TRBV4-1; DNA: TGCGCCAGCAGCCAAGGTTCCAATCAGCCCCAGCATTTT; CDR3: CASSQGSNQPQHF
D: TRBD2; J: TRBJ2-7; size: NA; V: TRBV24-1; DNA: TGTGCCACCAGCCCTAGCGGGAGTCTCCACGAGCAGTACTTC; CDR3: CATSPSGSLHEQYF
D: TRBD2; J: TRBJ2-1; size: NA; V: TRBV28; DNA: TGTGCCAGCAGTGTCTCGACTAGCGGGAGGACGGATGAGCAGTTCTTC; CDR3: CASSVSTSGRTDEQFF
D: NA; J: TRBJ2-7; size: NA; V: TRBV5-1; DNA: TGCGCCAGCAGCTTGGAAGGCAGGTCCTACGAGCAGTACTTC; CDR3: CASSLEGRSYEQYF
D: NA; J: TRBJ2-7; size: NA; V: TRBV5-4; DNA: TGTGCCAGCAGCTACATTTCAGGGAGTAGGGACGAGCAGTACTTC; CDR3: CASSYISGSRDEQYF
D: TRBD2; J: TRBJ2-1; size: NA; V: TRBV3-1/TRBV3-2; DNA: TGTGCCAGCAGCCAAGATACAGGACTAGAGAATGAGCAGTTCTTC; CDR3: CASSQDTGLENEQFF
D: NA; J: TRBJ1-5; size: once; V: TRBV27; DNA: TGTGCCAGCAGTTGGGGGGCGGGGCAGCCCCAGCATTTT; CDR3: CASSWGAGQPQHF
D: NA; J: TRBJ2-1; size: NA; V: TRBV6-2/TRBV6-3; DNA: TGTGCCAGCAGCTCGACGTCCTACAATGAGCAGTTCTTC; CDR3: CASSSTSYNEQFF
D: NA; J: TRBJ2-2; size: NA; V: TRBV4-1; DNA: TGCGCCAGCAGCCCGGGGCCAGCCCTCAACACCGGGGAGCTGTTTTTT; CDR3: CASSPGPALNTGELFF
D: TRBD1; J: TRBJ1-2; size: NA; V: TRBV5-4; DNA: TGTGCCAGCAGCTTGCCTCGACAGGGTGGAAGGGGCTACACCTTC; CDR3: CASSLPRQGGRGYTF
D: NA; J: TRBJ2-2; size: NA; V: TRBV15; DNA: TGTGCCACCAGCAGAGTGGGCACCGGGGAGCTGTTTTTT; CDR3: CATSRVGTGELFF
D: NA; J: TRBJ1-3; size: NA; V: TRBV18; DNA: TGTGCCAGCTCAAAGGACAGCTCTGGAAACACCATATATTTT; CDR3: CASSKDSSGNTIYF
D: NA; J: TRBJ1-1; size: NA; V: TRBV5-1; DNA: TGCGCCAGCAGCTTGGGGGTAGCGGTAACTGGGGACACTGAAGCTTTCTTT; CDR3: CASSLGVAVTGDTEAFF
D: NA; J: TRBJ2-3; size: NA; V: TRBV19; DNA: TGTGCCAGCCGTCGGCAGGCTAACCAAAGGACCACAGATACGCAGTATTTT; CDR3: CASRRQANQRTTDTQYF
D: NA; J: TRBJ2-3; size: NA; V: TRBV9; DNA: TGTGCCAGCACCCGCGAAGGGCGCACAGATACGCAGTATTTT; CDR3: CASTREGRTDTQYF
D: TRBD1; J: TRBJ1-5; size: NA; V: TRBV28; DNA: TGTGCCAGCAGTTTAAAGGGGGCAAGCAATCAGCCCCAGCATTTT; CDR3: CASSLKGASNQPQHF
D: NA; J: TRBJ1-1; size: once; V: TRBV29-1; DNA: TGCAGCGTTTTCGCCGGCGGCACTGAAGCTTTCTTT; CDR3: CSVFAGGTEAFF
D: NA; J: TRBJ1-2; size: NA; V: TRBV3-1/TRBV3-2; DNA: TGTGCCAGCAGCCTCCTTGGGACGGCCTATGGCTACACCTTC; CDR3: CASSLLGTAYGYTF
D: TRBD1; J: TRBJ1-1; size: NA; V: TRBV6-1; DNA: TGTGCCAGCAGTGACCGACAGGGGGCCAACACTGAAGCTTTCTTT; CDR3: CASSDRQGANTEAFF
D: NA; J: TRBJ1-5; size: few; V: TRBV11-2; DNA: TGTGCCAGCAGCTTGGGAGCCTATCAGCCCCAGCATTTT; CDR3: CASSLGAYQPQHF
D: NA; J: TRBJ2-6; size: NA; V: TRBV5-4; DNA: TGTGCCAGCAGCCTCCCTGAAGGTGGGGCCAACGTCCTGACTTTC; CDR3: CASSLPEGGANVLTF
D: TRBD1; J: TRBJ2-7; size: NA; V: TRBV28; DNA: TGTGCCAGCACTTTGGGGACAGTCTACGAGCAGTACTTC; CDR3: CASTLGTVYEQYF
D: NA; J: TRBJ2-7; size: NA; V: TRBV25-1; DNA: TGTGCCAGCAGTAACATCTACGAGCAGTACTTC; CDR3: CASSNIYEQYF
D: NA; J: TRBJ1-1; size: NA; V: TRBV10-3; DNA: TGTGCCATCGGGGGACGGGCATCGGCTGAAGCTTTCTTT; CDR3: CAIGGRASAEAFF
D: TRBD1; J: TRBJ2-3; size: once; V: TRBV7-3; DNA: TGTGCCAGCAGCTACGGACAGGGAGTAGATACGCAGTATTTT; CDR3: CASSYGQGVDTQYF
D: NA; J: TRBJ2-7; size: NA; V: TRBV18; DNA: TGTGCCAGCTCACCATCGGACTACTACGAGCAGTACTTC; CDR3: CASSPSDYYEQYF
D: NA; J: TRBJ2-1; size: NA; V: TRBV5-5; DNA: TGTGCCAGCAGCAAAAGCTCCTACAATGAGCAGTTCTTC; CDR3: CASSKSSYNEQFF
D: NA; J: TRBJ1-4; size: once; V: TRBV7-9; DNA: TGTGCCAGCAGCTTAGGGGTCCCCGGCAAACTGTTTTTT; CDR3: CASSLGVPGKLFF
D: TRBD1; J: TRBJ1-5; size: NA; V: TRBV7-8; DNA: TGTGCCAGCAGCTTAAGGACAGGTCTTGATCAGCCCCAGCATTTT; CDR3: CASSLRTGLDQPQHF